This entry lists 15 T cell receptor beta chains sequenced from one sample in a study of T cells in Graves' hyperthyroidism and ophthalmopathy. Amplified TCR beta CDR3 regions came from RNA transcripts. The HTBI primer set drove a first-round RT-PCR of the TCR CDR3. TCRdb recomputed calls from the multiplex PCR reads with MiXCR, one row per CDR3 protein. The sample gives about 130,000 distinct CDR3 sequences, approximately 20% of which show up once; around 70% is in the top ten. Sequences were obtained from blood. Source of these receptors: a woman between 45 and 60 years old with Graves' hyperthyroidism that later progressed to Graves' ophthalmopathy.

The V and J genes are TRBV7-3 and TRBJ2-3; the match to TRBD2 covers 14 bases. V lost 1 base and J lost 0; bases outside the gene matches: 9. Germline-derived CDR1 and CDR2 are SGHTA and FQGTGA. CDR3 size: 20 residues. The CDR3 loop reads CASSLKSGTSGGTSTDTQYF. For the CDR3, the DNA is TGTGCCAGCAGCTTAAAAAGTGGGACTAGCGGGGGAACTAGCACAGATACGCAGTATTTT.

This clonotype has at least ten counts. The chain is built from TRBV18 and TRBJ2-1; perhaps TRBD2 as D (5 bases). V was clipped by 4 bases and J by 8 bases, with 12 bases between them. The CDR3 extends over 13 amino acids. CDR1 and CDR2 from the germline V gene are KGHSH and LQKENI. The CDR3 DNA reads as TGTGCCAGCTCACGTACCGGGGAGCATGAGCAGTTCTTC. Protein: CASSRTGEHEQFF.

This clonotype appeared once. This sequence may be a read error, since a much larger clone differs from it by one base. This chain links TRBV2 with TRBJ1-2; no clear D gene. Per germline, CDR1 SNHLY and CDR2 FYNNEI. This CDR3 has 13 amino acids. CDR3 loop: CANSPGPDYGYTF. CDR3 nucleotides: TGTGCCAACAGTCCCGGTCCAGACTATGGCTACACCTTC.

This clonotype has a count of ten or more. This rearrangement joins TRBV11-2 to TRBJ2-5; D is unclear. The ends were cut back, 6 bases at V and 0 bases at J, with 17 bases in the middle. The CDR3 spans 16 residues. Per the germline V gene, CDR1 is SGHAT and CDR2 is FQNNGV. The CDR3 nucleotides read TGTGCCAGCAGATCCCCGGTAGGGTCCAACCAAGAGACCCAGTACTTC. This gives the protein CASRSPVGSNQETQYF.

This clonotype was observed at least ten times. The rearrangement uses TRBV27 and TRBJ2-7; tentative D call: TRBD2 (5 bases). This CDR3 is built from 18 residues. Trimming removed 2 bases from V and 4 bases from J, with 24 bases in between. Germline V gives CDR1 MNHEY, CDR2 SMNVEV (reference sequence). The CDR3 DNA reads TGTGCCAGCAGTTTACGCGGGCCTTCGCCCGTTTTTAAGTACGAGCAGTACTTC. Translating it yields CASSLRGPSPVFKYEQYF.

In the case of this clonotype: A read error may explain this, as a much larger clone is one base away. The chain carries TRBV28 and TRBJ1-6; D not resolved. The CDR3 runs 14 residues. Germline V gene data show CDR1 as MDHEN and CDR2 as SYDVKM. CDR3 in DNA: TGTGCCAGCAGTTTGATGTCGTATAATTCACCCCTCCCCTTT. This codes for CASSLMSYNSPLPF.

There are a few counts of this clonotype. The chain links TRBV4-1 to TRBJ2-5; 9 bases map to TRBD2. Germline CDR1 is MGHRA and CDR2 is YSYEKL. There are 17 residues in the CDR3. V was pared by 2 bases and J by 6 bases, with 13 bases of the junction left unmatched. As DNA, the CDR3 is TGCGCCAGCAGCCAACAACCGACTAGCGGTGCCCCGAAGACCCAGTACTTC. Translating it yields CASSQQPTSGAPKTQYF.

The CDR3 is CASSPPEGWGTEAFF. The CDR3 bases are TGTGCCAGCTCACCACCTGAGGGCTGGGGCACTGAAGCTTTCTTT. The chain has TRBV18 and TRBJ1-1; D ambiguous. The CDR3 covers 15 residues. Trimming shortened V by 0 bases and J by 4 bases, and 12 bases separated the two germline ends. Germline V gene lookup returns CDR1 KGHSH and CDR2 LQKENI.

This clonotype was picked up many times. V is TRBV10-2 and J is TRBJ2-7; 10 bases are shared with TRBD2. The CDR3 has 14 amino acids. V trimming: 4 bases; J trimming: 6 bases; junction bases outside the gene matches: 6. Germline CDR1 and CDR2: WSHSY and SAAADI. This CDR3 is CASSVSGRASEQYF. Written as DNA, the CDR3 is TGCGCCAGCAGTGTCAGCGGGAGGGCGAGCGAGCAGTACTTC.

The chain employs TRBV7-8 and TRBJ2-5; D tentatively fits TRBD1 or TRBD2 (5 bases each). The CDR3 loop spans 16 amino acids. The V end was cut by 5 bases, the J end by 4 bases, with 20 bases between. Germline CDR1 SGHVS, CDR2 FQNEAQ. CDR3 bases: TGTGCCAGCAGCAGAGCCGGGACGAGGGTGGGAGAGACCCAGTACTTC. It yields the protein CASSRAGTRVGETQYF.

This clonotype was picked up many times. V and J are TRBV20-1 and TRBJ1-4; D remains ambiguous. This CDR3 has 15 amino acids. Trimming pared 0 bases from V and 7 bases from J, leaving 15 bases between. Germline V lookup: CDR1 DFQATT, CDR2 SNEGSKA (reference sequence). In DNA form, the CDR3 reads TGCAGTGCTAGAGATTCTCTCCGGGGAGGTGAAAAACTGTTTTTT. It codes for CSARDSLRGGEKLFF.

This clonotype was counted ten times or more. The rearrangement joins TRBV28 to TRBJ1-2; D gene uncertain. The CDR3 is made up of 14 amino acids. Trimming left V 5 bases short and J 7 bases short, with 17 bases between. CDR1 and CDR2 from the germline V gene are MDHEN and SYDVKM. CDR3 sequence reads: CASSPPWEGSGYTF. The CDR3 nucleotides are TGTGCCAGCAGTCCTCCCTGGGAGGGTTCTGGCTACACCTTC.

This clonotype was recorded a few times. V gene TRBV6-4 combines with J gene TRBJ1-2, with 12 bases identical to TRBD1. The CDR3 runs to 19 residues. Germline values: CDR1 MRHNA, CDR2 SNTAGT. V trimming: 6 bases; J trimming: 3 bases; junction bases outside the gene matches: 17. CDR3 region: CASRTPASGTGGAYYGYTF. Here the CDR3 DNA reads TGTGCCAGCAGAACCCCAGCTTCCGGGACAGGGGGCGCTTACTATGGCTACACCTTC.

The rearrangement uses TRBV6-5 and TRBJ1-1, with 7 positions matching TRBD1. J was trimmed by 1 base and V by 2 bases; bases with no gene match: 7. Germline CDR1 MNHEY, CDR2 SVGAGI. This CDR3 has 16 amino acids. CDR3 sequence: CASSYKGGAGNTEAFF. For the CDR3, the DNA is TGTGCCAGCAGTTACAAAGGGGGCGCAGGGAACACTGAAGCTTTCTTT.

There are many counts of this clonotype. The chain couples TRBV5-1 to TRBJ2-7; 10 bases map to TRBD2. V trimming: 0 bases; J trimming: 2 bases; junction bases outside the gene matches: 11. Germline loops: CDR1 SGHRS, CDR2 YFSETQ. There are 18 residues in the CDR3. CDR3 DNA sequence: TGCGCCAGCAGCTTGGGTATAGCGGGAGGCTCATATCCCTACGAGCAGTACTTC. Translation gives CASSLGIAGGSYPYEQYF.